What follows are 28 T cell receptor beta chains derived from one specimen sequenced in a study of blood T cell repertoires in COVID-19. The data were produced by immunoSEQ multiplex PCR, yet TCRdb's version contains in-frame clones alone and is incomplete. The sample holds approximately 300,000 clones, approximately 90% seen once. The source material was PBMCs or T cells enriched from blood (not recorded which). The receptors shown here come from a woman aged 25 to 39 who had been exposed to COVID-19.

The genes are TRBV7-9 and TRBJ1-2, with TRBD1 as a possible D gene (5 bases). CDR1 and CDR2 (germline): SEHNR, FQNEAQ (reference sequence). Between the trimmed V and J ends, which lost 3 bases and 3 bases, there was a span of 11 bases. The CDR3 runs to 14 residues. This CDR3 is CASSFPGMDYGYTF. The DNA for the CDR3 is TGTGCCAGCAGCTTCCCAGGGATGGACTATGGCTACACCTTC.

This sequence joins TRBV7-2 and TRBJ1-2, with TRBD1 as a possible D gene (6 bases). Trimming took 3 bases from V and 8 from J, leaving 13 bases between them. Germline V gene lookup returns CDR1 SGHTA and CDR2 FQGNSA. There are 13 residues in the CDR3. CDR3 bases: TGTGCCAGCAGCTTCCTTACAGGGAACGGCTACACCTTC. Protein sequence: CASSFLTGNGYTF.

The V gene is TRBV9, the J gene TRBJ1-4; D is unresolved. The germline gives CDR1 SGDLS, CDR2 YYNGEE. This CDR3 is built from 15 residues. Trimming stripped 0 bases from V and 4 bases from J, with 10 bases between. CDR3 in DNA: TGTGCCAGCAGCGTAGCAGGAGGGCTTAATGAAAAACTGTTTTTT. Translating gives CASSVAGGLNEKLFF.

This clone has just one count. The chain uses TRBV5-1 and TRBJ1-2; 8 bases match TRBD1. After removal of 4 bases from V and 6 bases from J, the junction contained 8 bases not matched to a gene. Germline V gene sequence: CDR1 SGHRS, CDR2 YFSETQ. This CDR3 spans 14 amino acids. The CDR3 bases are TGCGCCAGCAGCGGGGGACAGGCCCTTGATGGCTACACCTTC. Translation: CASSGGQALDGYTF.

This chain joins TRBV6-5 and TRBJ1-2, with D unresolved. V was cut by 4 bases and J by 2 bases, with 8 bases left in between. The length of the CDR3 is 13 residues. The V gene's germline CDR1 is MNHEY and CDR2 SVGAGI. The CDR3 DNA reads as TGTGCCAGCAGTTTGCAGTACAACTATGGCTACACCTTC. As protein: CASSLQYNYGYTF.

The chain combines TRBV10-3 with TRBJ1-2; the match to TRBD1 covers 8 bases. CDR3 size: 16 residues. Trimming removed 3 bases from V and 3 bases from J; junction bases left unmatched: 9. The V gene's germline CDR1 is ENHRY and CDR2 SYGVKD. The DNA of the CDR3 is TGTGCCATCAGTGAAGGGGTTACAGGGGGGTACTATGGCTACACCTTC. Amino acids: CAISEGVTGGYYGYTF.

The chain links TRBV19 to TRBJ1-1, with D tentatively TRBD1 (5 bases). The CDR3 length is 12 residues. In germline, CDR1 is LNHDA, CDR2 SQIVND (reference sequence). The ends were cut back, 7 bases at V and 1 base at J, with 7 bases in the middle. CDR3 sequence reads: CASKTGNTEAFF. The CDR3 nucleotides read TGTGCCAGTAAAACAGGGAACACTGAAGCTTTCTTT.

In this sample, this clone turned up once. The J gene is TRBJ1-4, the V gene TRBV18; maybe TRBD1 (6 bases). CDR3 length: 13 amino acids. CDR1 KGHSH and CDR2 LQKENI come from the germline V gene. With 5 bases removed from V and 11 bases from J, the gap between germline ends came to 15 bases. The CDR3 coding sequence is TGTGCCAGCTCATTACAGGGCCTTGGGAAACTGTTTTTT. It is translated as CASSLQGLGKLFF. Variable domain in full (rest from reference TRBV18 and TRBJ1-4): NAGVMQNPRHLVRRRGQEARLRCSPMKGHSHVYWYRQLPEEGLKFMVYLQKENIIDESGMPKERFSAEFPKEGPSILRIQQVVRGDSAAYFCASSLQGLGKLFFGSGTQLSVL.

The gene calls are TRBV28 and TRBJ1-4; tentative D call: TRBD1 (6 bases). Germline CDR1 reads MDHEN; CDR2 reads SYDVKM. Trimming left V 2 bases short and J 7 bases short, with 17 bases between. This CDR3 contains 16 residues. The CDR3 DNA reads TGTGCCAGCAGTTTACAGAGACTCATAGGGGGTGAAAAACTGTTTTTT. It encodes CASSLQRLIGGEKLFF.

The chain has TRBV5-8 and TRBJ2-5; TRBD1 matches at 10 bases. The length of the CDR3 is 15 residues. Germline V lookup: CDR1 SGHTS, CDR2 YDEGEE. Germline trimming cut 5 bases from V and 4 bases from J; bases unmatched to any gene: 8. CDR3 nucleotides: TGTGCCAGCAGTATCCTGACAGGGGGCGGAGAGACCCAGTACTTC. Amino acid sequence: CASSILTGGGETQYF. Combining the CDR3 with reference TRBV5-8 and TRBJ2-5 gives the whole variable domain EAGVTQSPTHLIKTRGQQATLRCSPISGHTSVYWYQQALGLGLQFLLWYDEGEERNRGNFPPRFSGRQFPNYSSELNVNALELEDSALYLCASSILTGGGETQYFGPGTRLLVL.

The V and J genes are TRBV7-8 and TRBJ2-7; TRBD2 aligns across 9 bases. J lost 4 bases, V lost 2 bases, and 9 bases had no gene match. Germline CDR1 is SGHVS and CDR2 is FQNEAQ. The CDR3 spans 16 residues. In nucleotides, the CDR3 is TGTGCCAGCAGCTTACGGCGGCGGGGGGGAAAGTACGAGCAGTACTTC. Its translation: CASSLRRRGGKYEQYF.

V gene TRBV5-1 combines with J gene TRBJ1-4; tentatively, D is TRBD1 (5 bases). Looked up from germline, CDR1 is SGHRS and CDR2 is YFSETQ. The CDR3 length is 14 residues. Trimming took off 0 bases at V and 5 bases at J, with 8 bases between the two ends. CDR3 DNA sequence: TGCGCCAGCAGCTTGGTGGCAGGGAATGAAAAACTGTTTTTT. Protein: CASSLVAGNEKLFF. The variable domain in full, with the rest retrieved from reference TRBV5-1 and TRBJ1-4, is KAGVTQTPRYLIKTRGQQVTLSCSPISGHRSVSWYQQTPGQGLQFLFEYFSETQRNKGNFPGRFSGRQFSNSRSEMNVSTLELGDSALYLCASSLVAGNEKLFFGSGTQLSVL.

The chain uses TRBV20-1 and TRBJ2-1, with 8 bases fitting TRBD2. Unmatched junction bases numbered 14, after V lost 3 bases and J lost 4 bases. Germline V gene lookup returns CDR1 DFQATT and CDR2 SNEGSKA (reference sequence). The CDR3 extends over 17 amino acids. CDR3 DNA sequence: TGCAGTGCTAGTCCCAGGGTCCTAGCGGGTCTTTACAATGAGCAGTTCTTC. Translated, it gives CSASPRVLAGLYNEQFF.

The rearrangement uses TRBV2 and TRBJ2-7; D remains ambiguous. The CDR3 runs to 13 residues. Germline loops: CDR1 SNHLY, CDR2 FYNNEI. V lost 8 bases and J lost 2, with 13 bases in between. The CDR3: CASDTPHTYEQYF. The CDR3 DNA reads TGTGCCAGCGATACACCCCACACCTACGAGCAGTACTTC.

The V and J genes are TRBV5-1 and TRBJ1-5; no clear D gene. The germline V gene has CDR1 SGHRS and CDR2 YFSETQ. The CDR3 is 14 residues long. V lost 4 bases, J lost 0 bases, and 8 bases lay in between. As DNA, the CDR3 is TGCGCCAGCAGCCTCGAGCATAGCAATCAGCCCCAGCATTTT. Translation gives CASSLEHSNQPQHF. Filled out from reference TRBV5-1 and TRBJ1-5, the complete variable domain reads KAGVTQTPRYLIKTRGQQVTLSCSPISGHRSVSWYQQTPGQGLQFLFEYFSETQRNKGNFPGRFSGRQFSNSRSEMNVSTLELGDSALYLCASSLEHSNQPQHFGDGTRLSIL.

The rearrangement links TRBV9 to TRBJ2-1; the match to TRBD2 covers 10 bases. The CDR3 covers 16 residues. Germline loops: CDR1 SGDLS, CDR2 YYNGEE. The ends lost 2 bases at V and 4 bases at J; junction bases unmatched: 6. The CDR3 coding sequence is TGTGCCAGCAGCGTGACAGCGGGGGGGCCATACAATGAGCAGTTCTTC. Protein: CASSVTAGGPYNEQFF.

The chain recombines TRBV5-1 with TRBJ2-1; 7 nucleotides match TRBD1. Germline values: CDR1 SGHRS, CDR2 YFSETQ. The CDR3 contains 17 residues. Losses at the gene ends were 4 bases for V and 0 bases for J; bases not matched to a gene: 10. The CDR3 sequence: CASSTFSTGSSYNEQFF. The CDR3 nucleotides are TGCGCCAGCAGCACCTTCTCGACAGGGAGCTCCTACAATGAGCAGTTCTTC.

A single count supports this clone. This sequence joins TRBV25-1 and TRBJ2-1; 8 bases are shared with TRBD1. The CDR3 covers 18 residues. V was pared by 1 base and J by 3 bases, with 11 bases of the junction left unmatched. Germline-derived CDR1 and CDR2 are MGHDK and SYGVNS. CDR3 protein: CASSELDRDFEGYNEQFF. The CDR3 DNA reads as TGTGCCAGCAGTGAATTGGACAGGGATTTCGAAGGCTACAATGAGCAGTTCTTC.

A single count supports this clone. The J gene is TRBJ2-3, the V gene TRBV5-1, with 11 bases fitting TRBD2. The CDR3 runs 16 residues. Germline loops: CDR1 SGHRS, CDR2 YFSETQ. J was trimmed by 1 base and V by 4 bases; bases with no gene match: 5. The chain's CDR3 is CASSISGGARTDTQYF. The CDR3 DNA is TGCGCCAGCAGCATTAGCGGGGGGGCACGCACAGATACGCAGTATTTT.

The chain carries TRBV27 and TRBJ2-7; 8 nucleotides agree with TRBD2. CDR3 length equals 15 residues. Losses at the gene ends were 3 bases for V and 6 bases for J; bases not matched to a gene: 10. Germline CDR1 and CDR2: MNHEY and SMNVEV (reference sequence). For the CDR3, the DNA is TGTGCCAGCAGTTTTGTAGCGGGGACGCCCGGCGAGCAGTACTTC. Encoded protein: CASSFVAGTPGEQYF.

This chain links TRBV18 with TRBJ2-2, with TRBD1 matching over 7 bases. Trimming took 1 base from V and 4 from J; bases not matched to a gene: 3. Germline V gene sequence: CDR1 KGHSH, CDR2 LQKENI. The CDR3 totals 15 residues. CDR3 residues: CASSPRDRATGELFF. The CDR3 region has the DNA TGTGCCAGCTCACCACGCGACAGGGCCACCGGGGAGCTGTTTTTT. Based on the CDR3 plus reference TRBV18 and TRBJ2-2, the full variable domain is NAGVMQNPRHLVRRRGQEARLRCSPMKGHSHVYWYRQLPEEGLKFMVYLQKENIIDESGMPKERFSAEFPKEGPSILRIQQVVRGDSAAYFCASSPRDRATGELFFGEGSRLTVL.

The chain has TRBV5-1 and TRBJ1-6; TRBD1 matches at 7 bases. The germline CDR1 and CDR2 sequences are SGHRS and YFSETQ. The CDR3 extends over 15 amino acids. V gave up 1 base and J gave up 7 bases; unmatched junction bases: 5. The CDR3 coding sequence is TGCGCCAGCAGCTTGAGGGACAGTGACAATTCACCCCTCCACTTT. Translation: CASSLRDSDNSPLHF. Variable domain in full (rest from reference TRBV5-1 and TRBJ1-6): KAGVTQTPRYLIKTRGQQVTLSCSPISGHRSVSWYQQTPGQGLQFLFEYFSETQRNKGNFPGRFSGRQFSNSRSEMNVSTLELGDSALYLCASSLRDSDNSPLHFGNGTRLTVT.

The chain recombines TRBV9 with TRBJ2-1; tentative D call: TRBD1 (6 bases). Germline V gene sequence: CDR1 SGDLS, CDR2 YYNGEE. The V end was cut by 4 bases, the J end by 10 bases, with 12 bases between. This CDR3 is built from 12 residues. The CDR3 DNA reads as TGTGCCAGCAGCTCTCCCGGGACAGAGCAGTTCTTC. It translates to CASSSPGTEQFF.

V gene TRBV5-1 combines with J gene TRBJ1-6; D call uncertain. Per germline, CDR1 SGHRS and CDR2 YFSETQ. This CDR3 region has 15 residues. V was shortened by 3 bases and J by 0 bases, with 7 bases between the two germline ends. The CDR3 here is CASSSTSSYNSPLHF. The CDR3 nucleotides are TGCGCCAGCAGCTCAACGAGCTCCTATAATTCACCCCTCCACTTT.

The chain is built from TRBV30 and TRBJ2-3; 9 positions agree with TRBD2. This CDR3 has 15 amino acids. Germline-derived CDR1 and CDR2 are GTSNPN and SVGIG (reference sequence). V trimming: 5 bases; J trimming: 4 bases; junction bases outside the gene matches: 10. CDR3 sequence: CAWGRAAGGPDTQYF. In DNA, the CDR3 is TGTGCCTGGGGGCGTGCAGCGGGGGGTCCAGATACGCAGTATTTT.

The chain joins TRBV7-3 to TRBJ2-1, with 8 bases lining up with TRBD2. V gave up 5 bases and J gave up 12 bases; unmatched junction bases: 21. Germline CDR1 SGHTA, CDR2 FQGTGA. This CDR3 is 17 amino acids long. The CDR3, as DNA: TGTGCCAGCAGCCCCGGGGGAGCTAGCGGGTACGGGGGCCGGCAGTTCTTC. Translating gives CASSPGGASGYGGRQFF.

The chain joins TRBV6-5 to TRBJ1-1; maybe TRBD1 (6 bases). V was pared by 6 bases and J by 6 bases, with 14 bases between. This CDR3 is built from 13 residues. Germline CDR1 and CDR2: MNHEY and SVGAGI. The CDR3 reads CASRLDSTAEAFF. DNA for the CDR3: TGTGCCAGCAGACTGGACAGCACCGCTGAAGCTTTCTTT.

The V gene is TRBV6-5, the J gene TRBJ1-5; TRBD1 matches at 7 bases. CDR1 is MNHEY and CDR2 is SVGAGI in the germline V gene. This CDR3 contains 13 residues. Losses at the gene ends were 6 bases for V and 4 bases for J; bases not matched to a gene: 3. The CDR3 nucleotides read TGTGCCAGCAGACAGGGGCCGAATCAGCCCCAGCATTTT. This codes for CASRQGPNQPQHF.